The rows below give T cell receptor beta chains drawn from one sample of a study of cytomegalovirus exposure and HLA in healthy donors. Profiling relied on immunoSEQ multiplex PCR, and the TCRdb table lists in-frame clones only, not all of them. The sample consists of 200,000 or so clones, just under 80% of them appearing once. The specimen sequenced was PBMCs. These receptors were obtained from a woman under 40 in good health and CMV-seropositive. Each CDR3 is given with its conserved first and last residue. A D gene is named only where the DNA matches it firmly. Not every row has a clone size; where given, it reads once, few, many or a size class.

v_gene	abundance	d_gene	j_gene	CDR3aa	CDR3nt
TRBV6-6	NA	NA	TRBJ2-7	CASSFGEGRYEQYF	TGTGCCAGCAGTTTTGGTGAGGGTCGGTACGAGCAGTACTTC
TRBV6-1	NA	TRBD1	TRBJ2-7	CASSHRDRGYEQYF	TGTGCCAGCAGCCACCGGGACAGGGGATACGAGCAGTACTTC
TRBV27	NA	NA	TRBJ1-2	CASSVRTGNNYGYTF	TGTGCCAGCAGTGTCCGTACAGGGAATAACTATGGCTACACCTTC
TRBV28	NA	TRBD1	TRBJ1-2	CASSLWDRVIVGGYTF	TGTGCCAGCAGTTTATGGGACAGGGTAATAGTGGGTGGCTACACCTTC
TRBV5-1	once	NA	TRBJ1-4	CASSFNMVGQSNEKLFF	TGCGCCAGCAGCTTCAACATGGTTGGACAGTCCAATGAAAAACTGTTTTTT
TRBV6-1	NA	NA	TRBJ1-5	CASSEPRGGQGQPQHF	TGTGCCAGCAGTGAACCACGGGGGGGGCAGGGTCAGCCCCAGCATTTT
TRBV9	NA	NA	TRBJ1-2	CASSGGQLALLSNYGYTF	TGTGCCAGCAGCGGAGGACAGCTCGCTCTGCTTTCTAACTATGGCTACACCTTC
TRBV27	NA	NA	TRBJ2-7	CASGNYEQYF	TGTGCCAGCGGCAACTACGAGCAGTACTTC
TRBV7-9	NA	TRBD1	TRBJ2-7	CASSGDTNGTGVYEQYF	TGTGCCAGCAGCGGAGATACGAATGGGACAGGGGTCTACGAGCAGTACTTC
TRBV13	NA	TRBD1	TRBJ2-7	CASSTGAVQYF	TGTGCCAGCAGCACAGGGGCGGTGCAGTACTTC
TRBV14	NA	NA	TRBJ1-2	CASSQDINRSGYTF	TGTGCCAGCAGCCAAGATATAAACAGGTCTGGCTACACCTTC
TRBV10-2	NA	NA	TRBJ2-7	CASSGALGFYEQYF	TGCGCCAGCAGTGGTGCGCTAGGATTCTACGAGCAGTACTTC
TRBV19	NA	TRBD1	TRBJ1-2	CASSRGQGGGYTF	TGTGCCAGTAGTCGCGGACAGGGGGGTGGCTACACCTTC
TRBV9	NA	NA	TRBJ2-1	CASSVNPSGNEQFF	TGTGCCAGCAGCGTAAACCCTTCGGGCAATGAGCAGTTCTTC